Listed below are T cell receptor beta chains from one sample, sequenced in a study of cytomegalovirus exposure and HLA in healthy donors. The data were produced by immunoSEQ multiplex PCR, yet TCRdb's version contains in-frame clones alone and is incomplete. The sample lists under 200,000 clones, 80% to 90% seen once, with about 7.7% in the top ten. The material sequenced was PBMCs. These receptors originate from a woman aged 30 to 39 in good health and CMV-seropositive. CDR3s include the opening cysteine and the closing phenylalanine or tryptophan. The order of the fields is V gene, J gene, D gene, CDR3 length, CDR3 protein. A D gene is named only where the DNA matches it firmly.

v_call: TRBV4-1
j_call: TRBJ1-2
d_call: TRBD1
cdr3_length: 14
cdr3_aa: CASSQETGLGGYTF

v_call: TRBV29-1
j_call: TRBJ2-3
d_call: NA
cdr3_length: 17
cdr3_aa: CSVEGDWAAPSTDTQYF

v_call: TRBV2
j_call: TRBJ2-2
d_call: NA
cdr3_length: 14
cdr3_aa: CASRNQGYAGELFF

v_call: TRBV5-4
j_call: TRBJ2-7
d_call: TRBD1
cdr3_length: 13
cdr3_aa: CASSTTGAREQYF

v_call: TRBV5-4
j_call: TRBJ2-3
d_call: TRBD2
cdr3_length: 15
cdr3_aa: CASSHGGGVIDTQYF

v_call: TRBV5-5
j_call: TRBJ2-3
d_call: TRBD2
cdr3_length: 13
cdr3_aa: CASSQAGADTQYF

v_call: TRBV6-4
j_call: TRBJ1-2
d_call: NA
cdr3_length: 13
cdr3_aa: CASSQGTNYGYTF

v_call: TRBV10-2
j_call: TRBJ2-1
d_call: NA
cdr3_length: 15
cdr3_aa: CASSARLFSYNEQFF

v_call: TRBV28
j_call: TRBJ2-3
d_call: NA
cdr3_length: 17
cdr3_aa: CASSGGGGRGFTDTQYF

v_call: TRBV5-1
j_call: TRBJ2-7
d_call: TRBD1
cdr3_length: 13
cdr3_aa: CASSRTGPDEQYF

v_call: TRBV5-1
j_call: TRBJ2-2
d_call: TRBD2
cdr3_length: 15
cdr3_aa: CASSLTSGGTGELFF

v_call: TRBV19
j_call: TRBJ2-7
d_call: NA
cdr3_length: 13
cdr3_aa: CANRTAISYEQYF

v_call: TRBV7-8
j_call: TRBJ1-4
d_call: NA
cdr3_length: 14
cdr3_aa: CASSPREFNEKLFF

v_call: TRBV29-1
j_call: TRBJ2-5
d_call: NA
cdr3_length: 11
cdr3_aa: CSVVSGWTQYF

v_call: TRBV11-2
j_call: TRBJ2-4
d_call: TRBD1
cdr3_length: 13
cdr3_aa: CASSFAGTGVQYF

v_call: TRBV15
j_call: TRBJ1-6
d_call: NA
cdr3_length: 18
cdr3_aa: CATSRGVQGISYNSPLHF

v_call: TRBV5-6
j_call: TRBJ2-1
d_call: TRBD1
cdr3_length: 16
cdr3_aa: CASSLGVWTGGSEQFF

v_call: TRBV29-1
j_call: TRBJ2-5
d_call: TRBD1
cdr3_length: 15
cdr3_aa: CSVDGDRGYQETQYF

v_call: TRBV5-4
j_call: TRBJ1-2
d_call: NA
cdr3_length: 13
cdr3_aa: CASSVGTGDGYTF

v_call: TRBV19
j_call: TRBJ2-5
d_call: TRBD1
cdr3_length: 14
cdr3_aa: CASSIRGYQETQYF

v_call: TRBV9
j_call: TRBJ1-2
d_call: TRBD1
cdr3_length: 16
cdr3_aa: CASSASTGGMSYGYTF

v_call: TRBV30
j_call: TRBJ2-2
d_call: NA
cdr3_length: 13
cdr3_aa: CAWKRGDTGKLFF

v_call: TRBV6-5
j_call: TRBJ1-3
d_call: NA
cdr3_length: 14
cdr3_aa: CASSRLNSGNTIYF

v_call: TRBV19
j_call: TRBJ2-7
d_call: TRBD1
cdr3_length: 13
cdr3_aa: CASGQGYWYEQYF

v_call: TRBV5-1
j_call: TRBJ2-1
d_call: TRBD1
cdr3_length: 17
cdr3_aa: CASSLSVGQYSYNEQFF

v_call: TRBV5-5
j_call: TRBJ1-5
d_call: NA
cdr3_length: 14
cdr3_aa: CASSPMRANQPQHF

v_call: TRBV28
j_call: TRBJ2-1
d_call: NA
cdr3_length: 13
cdr3_aa: CASSLLRGNEQFF

v_call: TRBV10-3
j_call: TRBJ2-7
d_call: NA
cdr3_length: 15
cdr3_aa: CAISEGGVADYEQHF

v_call: TRBV28
j_call: TRBJ1-3
d_call: TRBD1
cdr3_length: 16
cdr3_aa: CASSSTGGRFGNTIYF

v_call: TRBV19
j_call: TRBJ2-3
d_call: TRBD1
cdr3_length: 15
cdr3_aa: CASSLRQGLTDTQYF

v_call: TRBV13
j_call: TRBJ2-7
d_call: TRBD2
cdr3_length: 15
cdr3_aa: CASSLWERGGREQYF

v_call: TRBV21-1
j_call: TRBJ1-5
d_call: NA
cdr3_length: 16
cdr3_aa: CASSKYYLRQVQPQHF

v_call: TRBV7-3
j_call: TRBJ1-2
d_call: TRBD1
cdr3_length: 16
cdr3_aa: CASSLTGQGTVYGYTF

v_call: TRBV9
j_call: TRBJ1-6
d_call: TRBD1
cdr3_length: 14
cdr3_aa: CASRAGTVNSPLHF

v_call: TRBV28
j_call: TRBJ1-2
d_call: NA
cdr3_length: 12
cdr3_aa: CASSLRGYGYTF

v_call: TRBV7-2
j_call: TRBJ1-4
d_call: NA
cdr3_length: 15
cdr3_aa: CASRGPGLSNEKLFF

v_call: TRBV7-9
j_call: TRBJ2-1
d_call: TRBD2
cdr3_length: 16
cdr3_aa: CASSPKRGGSYNEQFF

v_call: TRBV13
j_call: TRBJ2-7
d_call: NA
cdr3_length: 14
cdr3_aa: CASSPPGHKYEQYF

v_call: TRBV11-2
j_call: TRBJ2-1
d_call: NA
cdr3_length: 17
cdr3_aa: CASSLVRGKRSYNEQFF

v_call: TRBV5-4
j_call: TRBJ2-6
d_call: NA
cdr3_length: 17
cdr3_aa: CASSLAFFNSGANVLTF

v_call: TRBV5-1
j_call: TRBJ2-7
d_call: NA
cdr3_length: 13
cdr3_aa: CASAAGSRYEQYF

v_call: TRBV29-1
j_call: TRBJ1-2
d_call: NA
cdr3_length: 15
cdr3_aa: CSVDPLGRAAYGYTF